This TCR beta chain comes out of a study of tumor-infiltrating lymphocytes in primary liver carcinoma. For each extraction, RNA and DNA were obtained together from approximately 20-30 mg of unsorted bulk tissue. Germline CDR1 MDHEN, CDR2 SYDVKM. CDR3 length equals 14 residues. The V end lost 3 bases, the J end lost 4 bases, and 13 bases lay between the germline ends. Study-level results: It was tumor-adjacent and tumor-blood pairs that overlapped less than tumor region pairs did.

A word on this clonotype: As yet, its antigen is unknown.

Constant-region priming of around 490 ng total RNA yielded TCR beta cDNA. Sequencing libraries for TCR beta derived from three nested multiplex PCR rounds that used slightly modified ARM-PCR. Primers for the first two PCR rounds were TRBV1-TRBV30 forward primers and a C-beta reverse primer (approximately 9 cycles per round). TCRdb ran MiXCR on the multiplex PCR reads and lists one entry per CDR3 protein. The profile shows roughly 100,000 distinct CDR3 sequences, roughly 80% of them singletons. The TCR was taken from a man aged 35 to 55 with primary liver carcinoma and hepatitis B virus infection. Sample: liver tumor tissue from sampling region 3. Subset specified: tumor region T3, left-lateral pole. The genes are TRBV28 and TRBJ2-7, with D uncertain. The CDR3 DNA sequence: TGTGCCAGCAGTTTTACAAGGGCCTCATACGAGCAGTACTTC. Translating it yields CASSFTRASYEQYF.